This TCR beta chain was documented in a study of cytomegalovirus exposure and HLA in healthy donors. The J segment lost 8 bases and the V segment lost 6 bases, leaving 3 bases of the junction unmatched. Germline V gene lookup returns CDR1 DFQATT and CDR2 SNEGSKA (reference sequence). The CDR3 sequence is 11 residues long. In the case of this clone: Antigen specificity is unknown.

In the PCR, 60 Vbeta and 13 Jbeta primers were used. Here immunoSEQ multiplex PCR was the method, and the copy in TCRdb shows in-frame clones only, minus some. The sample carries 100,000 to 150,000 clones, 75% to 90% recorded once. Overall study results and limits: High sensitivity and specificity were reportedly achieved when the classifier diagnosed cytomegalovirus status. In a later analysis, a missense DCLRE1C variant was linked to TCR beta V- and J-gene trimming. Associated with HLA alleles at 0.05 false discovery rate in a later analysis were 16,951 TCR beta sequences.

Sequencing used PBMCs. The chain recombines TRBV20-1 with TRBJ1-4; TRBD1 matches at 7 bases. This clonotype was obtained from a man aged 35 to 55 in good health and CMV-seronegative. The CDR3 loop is CSAEGGEKLFF. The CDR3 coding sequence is TGCAGTGCAGAAGGGGGCGAAAAACTGTTTTTT.